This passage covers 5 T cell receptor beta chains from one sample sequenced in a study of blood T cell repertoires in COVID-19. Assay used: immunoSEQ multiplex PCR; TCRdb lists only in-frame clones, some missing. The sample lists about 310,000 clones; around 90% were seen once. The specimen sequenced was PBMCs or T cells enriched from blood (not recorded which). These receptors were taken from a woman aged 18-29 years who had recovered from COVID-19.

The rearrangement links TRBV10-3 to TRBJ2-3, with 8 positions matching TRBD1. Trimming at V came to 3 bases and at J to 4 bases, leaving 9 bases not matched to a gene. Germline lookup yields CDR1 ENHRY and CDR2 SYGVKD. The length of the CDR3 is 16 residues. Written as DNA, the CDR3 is TGTGCCATCAGTGATTTCGGACAGGGAGGCGCAGATACGCAGTATTTT. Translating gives CAISDFGQGGADTQYF.

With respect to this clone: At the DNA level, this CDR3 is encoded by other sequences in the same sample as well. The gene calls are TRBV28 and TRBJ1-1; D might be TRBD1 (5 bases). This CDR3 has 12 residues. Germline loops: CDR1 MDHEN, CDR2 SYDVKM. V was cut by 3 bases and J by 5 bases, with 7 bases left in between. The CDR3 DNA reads TGTGCCAGCAGTTTGTCAGGGACTGAAGCTTTCTTT. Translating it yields CASSLSGTEAFF.

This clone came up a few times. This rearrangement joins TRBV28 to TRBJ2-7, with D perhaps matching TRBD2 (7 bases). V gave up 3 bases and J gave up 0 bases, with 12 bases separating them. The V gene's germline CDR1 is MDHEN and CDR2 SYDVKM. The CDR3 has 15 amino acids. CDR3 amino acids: CASSLAGARSYEQYF. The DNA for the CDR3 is TGTGCCAGCAGTTTGGCGGGGGCCCGCTCCTACGAGCAGTACTTC.

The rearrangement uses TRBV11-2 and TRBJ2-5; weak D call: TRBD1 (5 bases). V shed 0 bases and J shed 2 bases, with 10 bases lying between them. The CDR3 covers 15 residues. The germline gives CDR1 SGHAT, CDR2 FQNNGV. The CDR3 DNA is TGTGCCAGCAGCTTAGATCCAGGGAAACAAGAGACCCAGTACTTC. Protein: CASSLDPGKQETQYF.

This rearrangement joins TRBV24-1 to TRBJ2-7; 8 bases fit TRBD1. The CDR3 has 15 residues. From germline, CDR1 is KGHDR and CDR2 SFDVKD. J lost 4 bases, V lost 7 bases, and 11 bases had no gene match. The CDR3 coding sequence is TGTGCCACCAGGGACAGGGTTTGGGATCTATACGAGCAGTACTTC. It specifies CATRDRVWDLYEQYF.